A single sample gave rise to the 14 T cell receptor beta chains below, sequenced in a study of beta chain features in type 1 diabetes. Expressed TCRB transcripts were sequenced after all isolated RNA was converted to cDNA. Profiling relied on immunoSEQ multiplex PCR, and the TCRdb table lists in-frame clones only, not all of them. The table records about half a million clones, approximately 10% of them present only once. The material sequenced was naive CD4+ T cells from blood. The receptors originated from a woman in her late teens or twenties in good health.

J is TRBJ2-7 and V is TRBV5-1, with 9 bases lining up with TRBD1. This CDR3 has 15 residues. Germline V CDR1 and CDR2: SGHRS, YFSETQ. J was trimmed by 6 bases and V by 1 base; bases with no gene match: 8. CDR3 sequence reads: CASSLFRDRESEQYV. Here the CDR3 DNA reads TGCGCCAGCAGCTTGTTCCGGGACAGGGAAAGCGAGCAGTACGTC.

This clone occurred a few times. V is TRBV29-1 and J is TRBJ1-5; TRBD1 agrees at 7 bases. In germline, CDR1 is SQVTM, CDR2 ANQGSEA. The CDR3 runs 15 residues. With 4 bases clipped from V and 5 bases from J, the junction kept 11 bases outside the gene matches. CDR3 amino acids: CSVGQGGGLDQPQHF. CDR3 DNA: TGCAGCGTTGGACAGGGAGGGGGTTTGGATCAGCCCCAGCATTTT.

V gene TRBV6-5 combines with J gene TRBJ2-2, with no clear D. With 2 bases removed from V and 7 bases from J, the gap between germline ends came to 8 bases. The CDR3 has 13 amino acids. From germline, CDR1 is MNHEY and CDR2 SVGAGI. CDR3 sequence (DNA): TGTGCCAGCAGTTACGTCGGTGGCGGGGAGCTGTTTTTT. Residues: CASSYVGGGELFF.

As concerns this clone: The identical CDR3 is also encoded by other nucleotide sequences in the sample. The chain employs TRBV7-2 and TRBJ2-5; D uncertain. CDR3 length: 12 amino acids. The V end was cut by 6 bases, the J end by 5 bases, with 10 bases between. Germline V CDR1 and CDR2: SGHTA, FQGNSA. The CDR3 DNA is TGTGCCAGCAGTCCATCTAGGGAGACCCAGTACTTC. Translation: CASSPSRETQYF.

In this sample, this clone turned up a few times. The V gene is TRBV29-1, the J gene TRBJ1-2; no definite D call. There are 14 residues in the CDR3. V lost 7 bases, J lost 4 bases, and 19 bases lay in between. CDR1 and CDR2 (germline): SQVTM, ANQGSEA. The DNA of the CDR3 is TGCAGCGCCGGAGAGTTACGGGGTCTCTATGGCTACACCTTC. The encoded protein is CSAGELRGLYGYTF.

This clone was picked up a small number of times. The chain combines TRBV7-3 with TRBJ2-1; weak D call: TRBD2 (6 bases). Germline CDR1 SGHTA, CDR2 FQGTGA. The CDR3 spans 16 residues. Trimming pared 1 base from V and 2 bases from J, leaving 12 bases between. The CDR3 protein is CASSLKGGSPYNEQFF. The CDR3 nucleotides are TGTGCCAGCAGCTTAAAAGGAGGGTCCCCCTACAATGAGCAGTTCTTC.

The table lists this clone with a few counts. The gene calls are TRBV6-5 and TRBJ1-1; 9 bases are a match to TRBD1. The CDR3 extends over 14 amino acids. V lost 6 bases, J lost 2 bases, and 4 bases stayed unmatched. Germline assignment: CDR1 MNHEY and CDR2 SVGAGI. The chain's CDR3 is CASRKDRGNTEAFF. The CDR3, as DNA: TGTGCCAGCAGAAAGGACAGGGGTAACACTGAAGCTTTCTTT.

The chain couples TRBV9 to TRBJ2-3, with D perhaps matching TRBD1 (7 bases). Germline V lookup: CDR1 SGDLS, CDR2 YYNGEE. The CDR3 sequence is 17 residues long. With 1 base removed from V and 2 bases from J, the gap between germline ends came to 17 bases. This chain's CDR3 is CASSVPNRGGDTDTQYF. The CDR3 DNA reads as TGTGCCAGCAGCGTACCCAACAGGGGCGGGGACACAGATACGCAGTATTTT. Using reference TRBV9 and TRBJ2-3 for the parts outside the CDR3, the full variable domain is DSGVTQTPKHLITATGQRVTLRCSPRSGDLSVYWYQQSLDQGLQFLIQYYNGEERAKGNILERFSAQQFPDLHSELNLSSLELGDSALYFCASSVPNRGGDTDTQYFGPGTRLTVL.

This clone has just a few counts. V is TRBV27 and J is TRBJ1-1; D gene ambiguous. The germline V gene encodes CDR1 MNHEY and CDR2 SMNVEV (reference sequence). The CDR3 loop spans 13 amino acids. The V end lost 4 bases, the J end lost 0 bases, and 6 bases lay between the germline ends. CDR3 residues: CASSSRLNTEAFF. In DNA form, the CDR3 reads TGTGCCAGCAGTTCAAGGCTGAACACTGAAGCTTTCTTT.

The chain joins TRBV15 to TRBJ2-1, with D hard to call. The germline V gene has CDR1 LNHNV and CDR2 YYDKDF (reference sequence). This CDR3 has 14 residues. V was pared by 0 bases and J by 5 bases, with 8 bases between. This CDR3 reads CATSRDGADNEQFF. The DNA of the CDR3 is TGTGCCACCAGCAGAGATGGCGCCGACAATGAGCAGTTCTTC.

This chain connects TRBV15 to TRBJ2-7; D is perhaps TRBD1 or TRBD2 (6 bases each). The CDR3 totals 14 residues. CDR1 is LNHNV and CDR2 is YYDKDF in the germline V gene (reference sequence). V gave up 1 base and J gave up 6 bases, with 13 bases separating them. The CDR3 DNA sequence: TGTGCCACCAGCAGAGTAACGGGGGCTAGCGAGCAGTACTTC. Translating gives CATSRVTGASEQYF.

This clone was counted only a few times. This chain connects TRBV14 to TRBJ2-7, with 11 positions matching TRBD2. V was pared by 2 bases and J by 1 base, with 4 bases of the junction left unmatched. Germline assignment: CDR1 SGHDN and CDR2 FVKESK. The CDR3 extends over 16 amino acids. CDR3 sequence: CASSQLGTSGSYEQYF. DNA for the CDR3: TGTGCCAGCAGCCAATTAGGGACTAGCGGTTCCTACGAGCAGTACTTC.

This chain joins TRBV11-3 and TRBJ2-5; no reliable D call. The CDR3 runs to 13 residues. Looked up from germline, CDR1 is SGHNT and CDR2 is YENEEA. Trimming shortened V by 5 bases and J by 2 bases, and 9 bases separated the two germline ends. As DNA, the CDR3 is TGTGCCAGCAGCGAAAACGGGCAAGAGACCCAGTACTTC. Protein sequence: CASSENGQETQYF.

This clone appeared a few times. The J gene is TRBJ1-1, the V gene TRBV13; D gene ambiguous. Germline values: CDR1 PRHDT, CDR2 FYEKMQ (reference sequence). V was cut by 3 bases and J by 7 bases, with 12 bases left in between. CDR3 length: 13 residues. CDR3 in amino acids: CASSLRGTDEAFF. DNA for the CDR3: TGTGCCAGCAGCTTGCGGGGAACAGATGAAGCTTTCTTT.